The 2 T cell receptor beta chains below come from one sample, sequenced in a study of neurological immune-mediated disorders. TCRdb reanalysed the 5' RACE reads using MiXCR and keeps one entry per CDR3 protein. The table lists about 80,000 distinct CDR3 sequences, 5.8% of them singletons. Noted time point: longitudinal time-point 2. The sample taken for sequencing was PBMCs. The receptors come from a woman in her sixties with multiple sclerosis.

This clonotype was picked up many times. This chain joins TRBV20-1 and TRBJ1-1, with D tentatively TRBD1 (6 bases). CDR3 length: 14 residues. Germline CDR1 reads DFQATT; CDR2 reads SNEGSKA (reference sequence). V shed 6 bases and J shed 0 bases, with 14 bases lying between them. Here the CDR3 reads CSAATGSLNTEAFF. The CDR3 DNA follows: TGCAGTGCGGCGACAGGTTCTTTGAACACTGAAGCTTTCTTT.

This clonotype was detected ten times or more. The chain links TRBV5-4 to TRBJ1-1, with a possible D match to TRBD1 (5 bases). Trimming pared 4 bases from V and 0 bases from J, leaving 10 bases between. Germline CDR1 and CDR2: SGHNT and YYREEE (reference sequence). CDR3 length: 14 residues. The CDR3 sequence is CASSAQQVNTEAFF. In nucleotides, the CDR3 is TGTGCCAGCAGCGCCCAACAGGTGAACACTGAAGCTTTCTTT.